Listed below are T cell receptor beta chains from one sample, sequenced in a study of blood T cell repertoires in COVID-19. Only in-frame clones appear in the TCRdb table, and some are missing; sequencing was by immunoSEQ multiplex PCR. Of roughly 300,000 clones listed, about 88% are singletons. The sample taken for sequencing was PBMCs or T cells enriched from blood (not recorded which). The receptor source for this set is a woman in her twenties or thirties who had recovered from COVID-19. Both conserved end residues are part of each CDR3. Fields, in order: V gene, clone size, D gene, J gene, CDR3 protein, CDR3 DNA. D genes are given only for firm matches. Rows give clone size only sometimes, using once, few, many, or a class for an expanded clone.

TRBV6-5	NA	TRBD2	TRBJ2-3	CASSLGEAGADTQYF	TGTGCCAGCAGTTTGGGGGAAGCGGGGGCGGATACGCAGTATTTT
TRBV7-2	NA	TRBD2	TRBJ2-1	CANSLTSGGVDEQFF	TGTGCCAACAGCTTGACTAGCGGGGGTGTGGATGAGCAGTTCTTC
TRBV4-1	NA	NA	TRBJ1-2	CASRRGASDGYTF	TGCGCCAGCAGGCGTGGAGCCAGTGATGGCTACACCTTC
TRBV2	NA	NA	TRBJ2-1	CASSAGVSSYNEQFF	TGTGCCAGCAGTGCAGGGGTCAGCTCCTACAATGAGCAGTTCTTC
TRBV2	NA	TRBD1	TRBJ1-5	CASSGSETRGPQYSNQPQHF	TGTGCCAGCAGTGGGTCGGAAACTAGGGGGCCCCAATATAGCAATCAGCCCCAGCATTTT
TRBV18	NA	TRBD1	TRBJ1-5	CASSEGQGVQPQHF	TGTGCCAGCTCCGAAGGACAGGGTGTTCAGCCCCAGCATTTT
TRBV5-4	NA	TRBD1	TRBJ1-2	CASSPKPQGVAHGYTF	TGTGCCAGCAGCCCAAAGCCACAGGGGGTGGCACATGGCTACACCTTC
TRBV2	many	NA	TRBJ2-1	CASSSWRDFRSYNEQFF	TGTGCCAGCAGTTCCTGGCGGGACTTCCGCTCCTACAATGAGCAGTTCTTC
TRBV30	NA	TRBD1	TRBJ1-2	CAWSEGASYGYTF	TGTGCCTGGAGTGAGGGGGCCAGCTATGGCTACACCTTC
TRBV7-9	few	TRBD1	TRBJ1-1	CASSEPGQGEGTEAFF	TGTGCCAGCAGCGAACCTGGACAGGGCGAAGGCACTGAAGCTTTCTTT
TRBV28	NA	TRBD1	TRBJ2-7	CASVGQGYEQYF	TGTGCCAGCGTCGGACAGGGGTACGAGCAGTACTTC
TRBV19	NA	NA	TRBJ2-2	CASSMAGRTGELFF	TGTGCCAGTAGTATGGCAGGCCGGACCGGGGAGCTGTTTTTT
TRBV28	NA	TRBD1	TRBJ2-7	CASSRPGQGTYEQYF	TGTGCCAGCAGTCGGCCGGGACAGGGTACTTACGAGCAGTACTTC
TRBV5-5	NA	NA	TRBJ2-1	CASSLQILDNEQFF	TGTGCCAGCAGCCTCCAGATACTAGACAATGAGCAGTTCTTC
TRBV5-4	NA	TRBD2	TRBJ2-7	CASSSSGALYEQYF	TGTGCCAGCAGCTCTAGCGGCGCCCTCTACGAGCAGTACTTC
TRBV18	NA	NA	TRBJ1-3	CASSPGQPGSGNTIYF	TGTGCCAGCTCACCGGGGCAGCCGGGCTCTGGAAACACCATATATTTT
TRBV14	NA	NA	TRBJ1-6	CASSQGQGLYYNSPLHF	TGTGCCAGCAGCCAAGGGCAGGGGCTCTATTATAATTCACCCCTCCACTTT
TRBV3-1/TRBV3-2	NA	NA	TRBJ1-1	CASSPHRADGNTEAFF	TGTGCCAGCAGTCCACACAGGGCAGATGGGAACACTGAAGCTTTCTTT
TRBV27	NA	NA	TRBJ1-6	CASNRLGDNSPLHF	TGTGCCAGCAACAGGTTGGGCGATAATTCACCCCTCCACTTT
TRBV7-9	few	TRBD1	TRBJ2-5	CASSSTGNPLKTQYF	TGTGCCAGCAGCTCGACAGGGAACCCACTAAAGACCCAGTACTTC
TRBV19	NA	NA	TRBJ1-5	CASSLSPGSNQPQHF	TGTGCCAGTAGTTTGTCTCCAGGCTCCAATCAGCCCCAGCATTTT
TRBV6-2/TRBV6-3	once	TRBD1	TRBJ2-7	CASSRTGTYEQYF	TGTGCCAGCAGCAGGACAGGCACCTACGAGCAGTACTTC
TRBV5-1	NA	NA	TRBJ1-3	CASSFNTGGSGNTIYF	TGCGCCAGCAGCTTTAACACAGGCGGCTCTGGAAACACCATATATTTT
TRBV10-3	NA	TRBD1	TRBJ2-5	CAIRGDRGETQYF	TGTGCCATCAGGGGAGACAGGGGCGAGACCCAGTACTTC
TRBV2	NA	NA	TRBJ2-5	CASSEEGGTFQETQYF	TGTGCCAGCAGTGAAGAGGGCGGGACCTTCCAAGAGACCCAGTACTTC
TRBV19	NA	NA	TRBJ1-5	CTSSIGQISNQPQHF	TGTACCAGTAGTATAGGGCAAATTAGCAATCAGCCCCAGCATTTT
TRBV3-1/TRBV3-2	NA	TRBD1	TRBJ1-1	CASSHLDRGREAFF	TGTGCCAGCAGCCACCTGGACAGGGGGAGGGAAGCTTTCTTT
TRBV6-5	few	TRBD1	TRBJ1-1	CASSLQGIEAFF	TGTGCCAGCAGTCTACAGGGGATTGAAGCTTTCTTT
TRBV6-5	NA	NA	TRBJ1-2	CASRGGELGYGYTF	TGTGCCAGCAGAGGCGGGGAGCTAGGCTATGGCTACACCTTC
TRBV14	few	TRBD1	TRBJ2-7	CASSHLPGQGAYEQYF	TGTGCCAGCAGCCATCTCCCAGGACAGGGCGCCTACGAGCAGTACTTC